The rows below give T cell receptor beta chains drawn from one sample of a study of PD-1 blockade in classical Hodgkin lymphoma. The assay was immunoSEQ multiplex PCR, and TCRdb's table has in-frame clones only and misses some. The sample includes approximately 65,000 clones, approximately 88% seen only once; the top ten take around 13%. The sequenced sample was peripheral blood mononuclear cells (PBMCs), obtained at baseline. The receptors come from a human donor with classical Hodgkin lymphoma. Each CDR3 is given with its conserved first and last residue. A D gene is named only where the DNA matches it firmly. Size tells how often a clone was seen (once, few, many) or the class of an expanded clone, and some rows leave it out.

V	J	D	size	DNA	CDR3
TRBV6-5	TRBJ1-3	.	.	TGTGCCAGCAGTGGCTCTGGAAACACCATATATTTT	CASSGSGNTIYF
TRBV5-4	TRBJ1-4	.	.	TGTGCCAGCAGCTCTGACGGACGTACGAATGAAAAACTGTTTTTT	CASSSDGRTNEKLFF
TRBV19	TRBJ1-2	.	.	TGTGCCAGTAGTGGACAGCTTCAAAACTATGGCTACACCTTC	CASSGQLQNYGYTF
TRBV9	TRBJ1-1	.	.	TGTGCCAGCAGCGTAGGACCAGAGGTCACTGAAGCTTTCTTT	CASSVGPEVTEAFF
TRBV6-5	TRBJ2-2	TRBD2	.	TGTGCCAGCAGTGGGCTAGCGGGGCCCGGGGAGCTGTTTTTT	CASSGLAGPGELFF
TRBV29-1	TRBJ2-7	TRBD1	.	TGCAGCGTCGCATCTTCCACGGGACAGGGGTATCACGAGCAGTACTTC	CSVASSTGQGYHEQYF
TRBV5-1	TRBJ2-2	TRBD1	.	TGCGCCAGCAGCTTACGACAGGGCGGAAACACCGGGGAGCTGTTTTTT	CASSLRQGGNTGELFF
TRBV19	TRBJ2-2	.	.	TGTGCCAGTAGTATCGGAAACAGGGCAGCACCCGGGGAGCTGTTTTTT	CASSIGNRAAPGELFF
TRBV5-1	TRBJ2-5	TRBD2	few	TGCGCCAGCAGGCGACTAGCGGTTTCTGGGGAGACCCAGTACTTC	CASRRLAVSGETQYF
TRBV2	TRBJ1-4	.	.	TGTGCCAGCAGTCCCCTGCGGGGCCGAGATGAAAAACTGTTTTTT	CASSPLRGRDEKLFF